The 2 T cell receptor beta chains below come from one sample, sequenced in a study of T-cell reconstitution after alpha-beta-depleted transplantation in children. Molecular barcoding with unique molecular identifiers was used for the TCRbeta library. TCRdb redid the calling of the PCR reads with MiXCR, one entry per CDR3 protein. The table includes 900,000 or so distinct CDR3 sequences, about 16% detected once. The source was PBMCs, mostly from graft donor cells, collected 360 days after TCRalphabeta/CD19-depleted stem cell transplant. The receptors here all came from a male patient under 18 who had a stem cell transplant for acute lymphoblastic leukemia, so the T cells may come from the graft donor.

Only a few counts were recorded for this clonotype. The chain links TRBV2 to TRBJ2-3, with D unclear. In germline, CDR1 is SNHLY, CDR2 FYNNEI. The V end was cut by 2 bases, the J end by 2 bases, with 11 bases between. There are 15 residues in the CDR3. CDR3 protein: CASSENGRYTDTQYF. CDR3 sequence (DNA): TGTGCCAGCAGTGAAAACGGACGTTACACAGATACGCAGTATTTT.

The chain uses TRBV5-1 and TRBJ2-5; 8 bases are shared with TRBD2. This CDR3 contains 16 residues. Germline values: CDR1 SGHRS, CDR2 YFSETQ. V shed 6 bases, J shed 2 bases, and the junction held 12 bases outside the gene matches. The CDR3 region has the DNA TGCGCCAGCACCTCCGGACTAGCTGTAGGTCAAGAGACCCAGTACTTC. It translates to CASTSGLAVGQETQYF.